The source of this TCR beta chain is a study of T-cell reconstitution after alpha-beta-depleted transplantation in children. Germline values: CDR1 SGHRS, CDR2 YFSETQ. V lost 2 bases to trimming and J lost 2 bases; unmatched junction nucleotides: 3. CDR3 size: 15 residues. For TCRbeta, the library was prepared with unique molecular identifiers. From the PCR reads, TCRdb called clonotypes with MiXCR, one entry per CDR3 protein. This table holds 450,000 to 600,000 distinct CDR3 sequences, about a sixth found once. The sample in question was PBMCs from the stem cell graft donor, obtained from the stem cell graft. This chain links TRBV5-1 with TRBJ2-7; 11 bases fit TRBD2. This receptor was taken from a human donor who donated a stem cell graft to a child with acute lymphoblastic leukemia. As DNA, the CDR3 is TGCGCCAGCAGCTTATATAGCGGGGGGGCCTACGAGCAGTACTTC. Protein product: CASSLYSGGAYEQYF.